The 12 T cell receptor beta chains below come from one sample, sequenced in a study of T cells after yellow fever vaccination. TCRdb re-called the 5' RACE reads with MiXCR, one entry per CDR3 protein. The sample records around 300,000 distinct CDR3 sequences, 4.1% being singletons. Here the sequenced sample was PBMCs, taken 5 days after the yellow fever booster vaccination. Receptor source: a man younger than 30 who received the YFV17D yellow fever vaccine.

In this sample, this clonotype turned up a few times. The chain couples TRBV7-2 to TRBJ1-2, with 7 bases fitting TRBD1. This CDR3 comprises 15 residues. Germline assignment: CDR1 SGHTA and CDR2 FQGNSA. Trimming took 5 bases from V and 4 from J; bases not matched to a gene: 10. In DNA form, the CDR3 reads TGTGCCAGCAGCCCGTTACCGGGACAGTTCTATGGCTACACCTTC. Encoded protein: CASSPLPGQFYGYTF. Complete variable domain (other parts from reference TRBV7-2 and TRBJ1-2): GAGVSQSPSNKVTEKGKDVELRCDPISGHTALYWYRQSLGQGLEFLIYFQGNSAPDKSGLPSDRFSAERTGGSVSTLTIQRTQQEDSAVYLCASSPLPGQFYGYTFGSGTRLTVV.

The chain joins TRBV11-2 to TRBJ1-4; TRBD1 aligns across 8 bases. The ends lost 5 bases at V and 0 bases at J; junction bases unmatched: 8. The CDR3 has 17 amino acids. Germline loops: CDR1 SGHAT, CDR2 FQNNGV. CDR3 nucleotides: TGTGCCAGCAGCAGTGGGCGCAGGGGGCCAACTAATGAAAAACTGTTTTTT. Its protein is CASSSGRRGPTNEKLFF.

The table lists this clonotype with a count of one. The chain employs TRBV20-1 and TRBJ2-7; D possibly corresponds to TRBD1 (5 bases). The CDR3 runs 14 residues. V lost 3 bases and J 0 bases, leaving 12 bases between the germline ends. The V gene's germline CDR1 is DFQATT and CDR2 SNEGSKA (reference sequence). The DNA for the CDR3 is TGCAGTGCTAGTCTCCAGGGCCCCTCCTACGAGCAGTACTTC. Residues: CSASLQGPSYEQYF.

The chain joins TRBV5-1 to TRBJ2-3; tentative D call: TRBD2 (6 bases). The germline V gene encodes CDR1 SGHRS and CDR2 YFSETQ. There are 15 residues in the CDR3. Trimming shortened V by 4 bases and J by 3 bases, and 15 bases separated the two germline ends. CDR3 nucleotides: TGCGCCAGCAGCGACCGGGACTGGTATACAGATACGCAGTATTTT. Its protein product is CASSDRDWYTDTQYF.

This clonotype was counted many times. This chain joins TRBV7-2 and TRBJ2-1; 11 positions agree with TRBD1. This CDR3 is 13 amino acids long. Germline CDR1 reads SGHTA; CDR2 reads FQGNSA. With 3 bases clipped from V and 11 bases from J, the junction kept 3 bases outside the gene matches. DNA for the CDR3: TGTGCCAGCAGCTTCGGGACAGGGGGGAAGCAGTTCTTC. Residues: CASSFGTGGKQFF.

This clonotype turned up a few times. This sequence joins TRBV28 and TRBJ2-7, with TRBD1 matching 7 bases. There are 15 residues in the CDR3. Trimming removed 5 bases from V and 1 base from J; junction bases left unmatched: 8. Germline CDR1 MDHEN, CDR2 SYDVKM. CDR3 amino acids: CASSTSGTDSYEQYV. CDR3 nucleotide sequence: TGTGCCAGCAGTACCTCCGGGACAGATTCCTACGAGCAGTACGTC.

This CDR3 reads CASSNDRGGNQPQHF. Written as DNA, the CDR3 is TGTGCCAGCAGCAACGACAGGGGAGGTAATCAGCCCCAGCATTTT. The chain joins TRBV7-2 to TRBJ1-5, with 8 bases aligning to TRBD1. V lost 5 bases and J lost 4; bases outside the gene matches: 7. CDR1 is SGHTA and CDR2 is FQGNSA in the germline V gene. The length of the CDR3 is 15 residues.

This clonotype was observed many times. The chain joins TRBV3-1 to TRBJ1-2; D is uncertain. This CDR3 has 12 residues. V was clipped by 1 base and J by 7 bases, with 7 bases between them. Germline V lookup: CDR1 LGHDT, CDR2 YNNKEL (reference sequence). The CDR3: CASSQGLGGYTF. Written as DNA, the CDR3 is TGTGCCAGCAGCCAAGGTCTGGGTGGCTACACCTTC.

This clonotype turned up a few times. The rearrangement joins TRBV5-1 to TRBJ2-3, with 11 bases aligning to TRBD2. The CDR3 has 16 residues. Germline CDR1 is SGHRS and CDR2 is YFSETQ. The trim removed 2 bases at V and 2 bases at J, leaving 4 bases unmatched. Here the CDR3 DNA reads TGCGCCAGCAGCTTCACTAGCGGGGGCGTCACAGATACGCAGTATTTT. Protein product: CASSFTSGGVTDTQYF.

This clonotype has a count of ten or more. The rearrangement uses TRBV7-3 and TRBJ2-1; 12 positions agree with TRBD2. The V gene's germline CDR1 is SGHTA and CDR2 FQGTGA. The V gene end was trimmed by 5 bases and the J gene end by 9 bases; junction bases not matched to a gene: 8. CDR3 size: 15 residues. The CDR3 is CASSPGLAGSAEQFF. DNA for the CDR3: TGTGCCAGCAGCCCCGGACTAGCGGGGTCGGCTGAGCAGTTCTTC. Combining the CDR3 with reference TRBV7-3 and TRBJ2-1 gives the whole variable domain GAGVSQTPSNKVTEKGKYVELRCDPISGHTALYWYRQSLGQGPEFLIYFQGTGAADDSGLPNDRFFAVRPEGSVSTLKIQRTERGDSAVYLCASSPGLAGSAEQFFGPGTRLTVL.

There are many counts of this clonotype. The chain is built from TRBV7-2 and TRBJ1-3; TRBD1 aligns across 7 bases. CDR1 and CDR2 (germline): SGHTA, FQGNSA. The CDR3 length is 18 residues. Trimming removed 4 bases from V and 0 bases from J; junction bases left unmatched: 12. The CDR3 loop reads CASSSKAGQATSGNTIYF. The CDR3 bases are TGTGCCAGCAGCTCCAAAGCCGGACAGGCAACCTCTGGAAACACCATATATTTT.

The V call is TRBV5-1, the J call TRBJ2-5, with TRBD2 as a possible D gene (5 bases). The V end was cut by 0 bases, the J end by 4 bases, with 10 bases between. Germline loops: CDR1 SGHRS, CDR2 YFSETQ. The CDR3 is 14 amino acids. CDR3: CASSLVGSVETQYF. The CDR3, as DNA: TGCGCCAGCAGCTTGGTAGGGAGCGTAGAGACCCAGTACTTC.